The present T cell receptor beta chain was sequenced within a study of blood T cell repertoires in COVID-19. J lost 2 bases, V lost 4 bases, and 13 bases had no gene match. Germline V gene lookup returns CDR1 SGDLS and CDR2 YYNGEE. The length of the CDR3 is 18 residues. The table came from immunoSEQ multiplex PCR; TCRdb's copy has only in-frame clones and leaves some out. The profile shows 95,000 to 150,000 clones, 86% of them singletons. Sequencing was done on a sample of peripheral blood. This clonotype originated in a middle-aged man with acute or convalescent COVID-19. V gene TRBV9 combines with J gene TRBJ1-2, with TRBD1 matching 11 bases. CDR3 DNA: TGTGCCAGCAGCAGCCTTCCGGGACAGGGGGATTTAAACTATGGCTACACCTTC. Translating gives CASSSLPGQGDLNYGYTF.